These T cell receptor beta chains were read from a single sample in a study of cytomegalovirus exposure and HLA in healthy donors. TCRdb keeps only in-frame clones here, not all; method: immunoSEQ multiplex PCR. Of 150,000 to 200,000 clones listed, around four fifths are singletons. The source material was PBMCs. The source is a woman aged 18-29 years in good health and CMV-seronegative. Each CDR3 is given with its conserved first and last residue. A D gene is named only where the DNA matches it firmly. Rows may omit the clone size; those that give it use once, few, many or a size class.

TGTGCCATCAGCGAAACAGGGACTGAAGCTTTCTTT | CAISETGTEAFF | . | few | TRBJ1-1 | TRBV10-3
TGTGCCAGCAGTTACTCCTCTTTTTCGTCCTACGAGCAGTACTTC | CASSYSSFSSYEQYF | . | few | TRBJ2-7 | TRBV6-5
TGCGCCAGCAGCCAAGGACCGGGACAGGGGTTCGAGACCCAGTACTTC | CASSQGPGQGFETQYF | TRBD1 | . | TRBJ2-5 | TRBV4-1
TGTGCCAGCAGCTGGACAGGGTACGAGCAGTACTTC | CASSWTGYEQYF | TRBD1 | . | TRBJ2-7 | TRBV5-6
TGCGCCAGCAGCTTGGACCCTGGACTAGCGGAGGCTACGCAGTATTTT | CASSLDPGLAEATQYF | TRBD2 | . | TRBJ2-3 | TRBV5-1
TGTGCCACCCAGGGCTTGAACACTGAAGCTTTCTTT | CATQGLNTEAFF | . | . | TRBJ1-1 | TRBV25-1
TGTGCCAGCAGTGCGGTCGGGAGGGTTATCTCCTTCTACGAGCAGTACTTC | CASSAVGRVISFYEQYF | TRBD2 | . | TRBJ2-7 | TRBV2
TGTGCCAGCAGTGACCAGGGTATAACTAATTCACCCCTCCACTTT | CASSDQGITNSPLHF | . | . | TRBJ1-6 | TRBV6-1
TGTGCCAGCAGCCCTAGTGGCGGTAATTCACCCCTCCACTTT | CASSPSGGNSPLHF | . | . | TRBJ1-6 | TRBV7-9
TGTGCCAGCAGCGTAGACCGGGATCAGCCCCAGCATTTT | CASSVDRDQPQHF | . | . | TRBJ1-5 | TRBV9
TGTGCCAGCTCAACAAACGGGAATATGAACACTGAAGCTTTCTTT | CASSTNGNMNTEAFF | . | . | TRBJ1-1 | TRBV18
TGTGCCAGCAGCTCCGGGACAGGGGGCCTAAATCATGGCTACACCTTC | CASSSGTGGLNHGYTF | TRBD1 | . | TRBJ1-2 | TRBV6-6
TGTGCCAGCAGTTACTCGATCGGACAGCATAATTCACCCCTCCACTTT | CASSYSIGQHNSPLHF | . | . | TRBJ1-6 | TRBV6-5
TGTGCCAGCAGTCGAATCCTGACGGACAGATCCCTCCACTTT | CASSRILTDRSLHF | . | . | TRBJ1-6 | TRBV6-1
TGTGCCAGCAGTGATAAAAACACCGGGGAGCTGTTTTTT | CASSDKNTGELFF | . | . | TRBJ2-2 | TRBV6-1
TGTGCCAGCAGCACGACAGTCGAGTATGGCTACACCTTC | CASSTTVEYGYTF | . | . | TRBJ1-2 | TRBV5-5
TGCGCCAGCAGCCAAGATTGGACAGTCAGAGAGACCCAGTACTTC | CASSQDWTVRETQYF | . | . | TRBJ2-5 | TRBV4-1